Following are 21 T cell receptor beta chains from one sample sequenced in a study of cytomegalovirus exposure and HLA in healthy donors. Generated by immunoSEQ multiplex PCR, the TCRdb table keeps only in-frame clones and is missing some. Of under 200,000 clones in the sample, roughly 96% were seen once. The sample comprised PBMCs. These receptors all come from a woman between 18 and 29 years old in good health and CMV-seronegative.

The rearrangement uses TRBV9 and TRBJ1-6; the match to TRBD1 covers 7 bases. CDR3 length equals 13 residues. J lost 9 bases, V lost 4 bases, and 4 bases had no gene match. Per the germline V gene, CDR1 is SGDLS and CDR2 is YYNGEE. The chain's CDR3 is CASSQGGPSPLHF. For the CDR3, the DNA is TGTGCCAGCAGCCAGGGGGGCCCTTCACCCCTCCACTTT. Full variable domain (remainder filled in from reference TRBV9 and TRBJ1-6): DSGVTQTPKHLITATGQRVTLRCSPRSGDLSVYWYQQSLDQGLQFLIQYYNGEERAKGNILERFSAQQFPDLHSELNLSSLELGDSALYFCASSQGGPSPLHFGNGTRLTVT.

The chain links TRBV7-8 to TRBJ1-6; D may be TRBD1 (5 bases). CDR3 length: 18 residues. The V end lost 4 bases, the J end lost 4 bases, and 20 bases lay between the germline ends. Per the germline V gene, CDR1 is SGHVS and CDR2 is FQNEAQ. The CDR3 loop is CASSSREGSFMYNSPLHF. CDR3 nucleotide sequence: TGTGCCAGCAGCTCCAGGGAGGGCAGCTTTATGTATAATTCACCCCTCCACTTT.

V and J are TRBV4-1 and TRBJ2-5; D is unresolved. V dropped 1 base and J dropped 2 bases, with 8 bases sitting between them. The CDR3 consists of 14 residues. The germline V gene encodes CDR1 MGHRA and CDR2 YSYEKL. CDR3 coding DNA: TGCGCCAGCAGCCAAGCCCGTTTACAAGAGACCCAGTACTTC. Its protein product is CASSQARLQETQYF.

The chain couples TRBV30 to TRBJ1-5, with 8 bases aligning to TRBD1. The CDR3 has 15 residues. The V and J ends lost 3 bases and 3 bases, in that order; junction bases with no gene match: 7. Germline CDR1 GTSNPN, CDR2 SVGIG (reference sequence). The CDR3 is CAWSEGQADNQPQHF. CDR3 DNA sequence: TGTGCCTGGAGCGAGGGACAGGCCGACAATCAGCCCCAGCATTTT.

The J gene is TRBJ1-1, the V gene TRBV19; possibly TRBD1 for D (6 bases). Germline CDR1 reads LNHDA; CDR2 reads SQIVND (reference sequence). The germline V and J ends were trimmed by 3 bases and 7 bases, with 12 bases remaining between them. This CDR3 is built from 13 residues. The CDR3 DNA is TGTGCCAGTAGTATGGGTCCAGGGGTTGAAGCTTTCTTT. Translating gives CASSMGPGVEAFF. The full variable domain, with the rest looked up from reference TRBV19 and TRBJ1-1, is DGGITQSPKYLFRKEGQNVTLSCEQNLNHDAMYWYRQDPGQGLRLIYYSQIVNDFQKGDIAEGYSVSREKKESFPLTVTSAQKNPTAFYLCASSMGPGVEAFFGQGTRLTVV.

The rearrangement links TRBV6-1 to TRBJ1-5; 10 bases agree with TRBD1. The CDR3 consists of 16 residues. V shed 1 base and J 6 bases; nucleotides not matched to a gene: 6. The germline CDR1 and CDR2 sequences are MNHNS and SASEGT. The CDR3 spells CASSEGTGGGGQPQHF. The CDR3 bases are TGTGCCAGCAGTGAAGGGACAGGGGGGGGTGGTCAGCCCCAGCATTTT.

This clone was detected once. This chain links TRBV27 with TRBJ2-7, with D possibly matching TRBD2 (5 bases). The V gene lost 2 bases and the J gene lost 11 bases, with 19 bases spanning the gap. This CDR3 is 14 amino acids long. Germline-derived CDR1 and CDR2 are MNHEY and SMNVEV (reference sequence). CDR3 sequence (DNA): TGTGCCAGCAGTTTAAGGACTCATCACCAGGTGGAGTACTTC. The encoded protein is CASSLRTHHQVEYF.

The chain is built from TRBV18 and TRBJ2-2; D is undetermined. Trimming left V 3 bases short and J 1 base short, with 12 bases between. Per germline, CDR1 KGHSH and CDR2 LQKENI. The CDR3 is 16 residues long. CDR3 loop: CASSPSRSRNTGELFF. Here the CDR3 DNA reads TGTGCCAGCTCACCGTCTCGAAGCCGGAACACCGGGGAGCTGTTTTTT. The variable domain in full, completed from reference TRBV18 and TRBJ2-2, reads NAGVMQNPRHLVRRRGQEARLRCSPMKGHSHVYWYRQLPEEGLKFMVYLQKENIIDESGMPKERFSAEFPKEGPSILRIQQVVRGDSAAYFCASSPSRSRNTGELFFGEGSRLTVL.

The chain joins TRBV7-9 to TRBJ2-5; 11 bases agree with TRBD2. Germline CDR1 reads SEHNR; CDR2 reads FQNEAQ (reference sequence). V was clipped by 4 bases and J by 4 bases; unmatched bases: 8. The CDR3 is 16 residues long. CDR3 DNA: TGTGCCAGCAGCTCCCAGTCTAGCGGGGGGACAGAGACCCAGTACTTC. This codes for CASSSQSSGGTETQYF.

This clone has just one count. The V call is TRBV6-1, the J call TRBJ1-1, with D tentatively TRBD1 (6 bases). The CDR3 extends over 14 amino acids. CDR1 and CDR2 (germline): MNHNS, SASEGT. V was trimmed by 7 bases and J by 0 bases, leaving 12 bases between them. In DNA, the CDR3 is TGTGCCAGCACCGAGCAGGGGCTGAACACTGAAGCTTTCTTT. Its translation: CASTEQGLNTEAFF.

The chain employs TRBV7-2 and TRBJ1-3; D is unresolved. This CDR3 has 15 residues. V shed 0 bases and J shed 0 bases, with 6 bases lying between them. Germline V CDR1 and CDR2: SGHTA, FQGNSA. CDR3 protein: CASSLARHSGNTIYF. The CDR3 nucleotides read TGTGCCAGCAGCTTAGCCAGACACTCTGGAAACACCATATATTTT. Full variable domain (missing parts from reference TRBV7-2 and TRBJ1-3): GAGVSQSPSNKVTEKGKDVELRCDPISGHTALYWYRQSLGQGLEFLIYFQGNSAPDKSGLPSDRFSAERTGGSVSTLTIQRTQQEDSAVYLCASSLARHSGNTIYFGEGSWLTVV.

This clone was counted between two and nine times. Here the CDR3 DNA reads TGTGCCAGCAGTGAAGCGGTTGGAACAGAAGGTCTACCCCTCCACTTT. Protein product: CASSEAVGTEGLPLHF. The chain joins TRBV6-1 to TRBJ1-6; D unresolved. CDR1 MNHNS and CDR2 SASEGT come from the germline V gene. V was cut by 0 bases and J by 12 bases, with 18 bases left in between. The CDR3 extends over 16 amino acids.

J is TRBJ1-1 and V is TRBV30, with D maybe TRBD1 (5 bases). The CDR3 is 15 amino acids. V lost 8 bases and J lost 4, with 23 bases in between. Germline assignment: CDR1 GTSNPN and CDR2 SVGIG (reference sequence). CDR3 DNA: TGTGCCGGGAAGGGCCCGGGCCCGGGGGGCACTGAAGCTTTCTTT. The encoded protein is CAGKGPGPGGTEAFF.

The chain carries TRBV18 and TRBJ1-2; D is undetermined. V was pared by 3 bases and J by 4 bases, with 12 bases between. CDR1 and CDR2 (germline): KGHSH, LQKENI. The CDR3 totals 14 residues. The CDR3 loop reads CASSPSGGFYGYTF. The CDR3 DNA follows: TGTGCCAGCTCACCGAGCGGCGGCTTCTATGGCTACACCTTC.

The rearrangement uses TRBV7-9 and TRBJ1-1; unclear D gene. The germline gives CDR1 SEHNR, CDR2 FQNEAQ (reference sequence). The CDR3 has 14 residues. V lost 1 base and J 1 base, leaving 7 bases between the germline ends. The CDR3 bases are TGTGCCAGCAGCTTAGGACACCAGAACACTGAAGCTTTCTTT. Translation gives CASSLGHQNTEAFF.

V usage is TRBV7-3 and J usage is TRBJ2-3, with D maybe TRBD2 (6 bases). This CDR3 is built from 16 residues. Germline lookup yields CDR1 SGHTA and CDR2 FQGTGA. The germline V and J ends were trimmed by 5 bases and 1 base, with 16 bases remaining between them. The CDR3 loop is CASSPRLGFGTDTQYF. CDR3 nucleotides: TGTGCCAGCAGCCCACGACTAGGCTTCGGCACAGATACGCAGTATTTT. The full variable domain, rest sourced from reference TRBV7-3 and TRBJ2-3, is GAGVSQTPSNKVTEKGKYVELRCDPISGHTALYWYRQSLGQGPEFLIYFQGTGAADDSGLPNDRFFAVRPEGSVSTLKIQRTERGDSAVYLCASSPRLGFGTDTQYFGPGTRLTVL.

The chain has TRBV19 and TRBJ1-5; tentatively, D is TRBD1 (5 bases). This CDR3 comprises 14 residues. Germline CDR1 LNHDA, CDR2 SQIVND (reference sequence). V gave up 9 bases and J gave up 4 bases, with 16 bases separating them. The DNA for the CDR3 is TGTGCCAGCCGATTGAGCGGGGGAAATCAGCCCCAGCATTTT. This encodes CASRLSGGNQPQHF.

CDR3 sequence (DNA): TGCGCCAGCAGCTTGGTAGGGGGTAGGTCTGAAGCTTTCTTT. This sequence encodes CASSLVGGRSEAFF. V and J are TRBV5-1 and TRBJ1-1; D may be TRBD1 (6 bases). V lost 0 bases to trimming and J lost 6 bases, with 12 bases between them. This CDR3 region has 14 residues. Germline lookup yields CDR1 SGHRS and CDR2 YFSETQ. Based on the CDR3 plus reference TRBV5-1 and TRBJ1-1, the full variable domain is KAGVTQTPRYLIKTRGQQVTLSCSPISGHRSVSWYQQTPGQGLQFLFEYFSETQRNKGNFPGRFSGRQFSNSRSEMNVSTLELGDSALYLCASSLVGGRSEAFFGQGTRLTVV.

J is TRBJ2-1 and V is TRBV5-1, with D perhaps TRBD1 (5 bases). In germline, CDR1 is SGHRS, CDR2 YFSETQ. The CDR3 length is 13 residues. V shed 4 bases and J shed 8 bases, with 13 bases lying between them. CDR3 region: CASSGHSHDEQFF. In DNA, the CDR3 is TGCGCCAGCAGCGGACACTCACACGATGAGCAGTTCTTC.

This clone came up once. This chain uses TRBV7-9 with TRBJ2-3; 7 nucleotides line up with TRBD1. The CDR3 spans 16 residues. Trimming took 5 bases from V and 2 from J; bases not matched to a gene: 10. Germline V gene data show CDR1 as SEHNR and CDR2 as FQNEAQ (reference sequence). This CDR3 reads CASSSDRVRLTDTQYF. DNA for the CDR3: TGTGCCAGCAGCAGCGACAGGGTGAGACTCACAGATACGCAGTATTTT.

This chain uses TRBV4-1 with TRBJ1-3; D call uncertain. Trimming pared 1 base from V and 5 bases from J, leaving 6 bases between. The CDR3 totals 13 residues. The germline V gene encodes CDR1 MGHRA and CDR2 YSYEKL. CDR3 amino acids: CASSQVDRNTIYF. In nucleotides, the CDR3 is TGCGCCAGCAGCCAAGTCGACAGAAACACCATATATTTT.